One and the same sample provided the 30 T cell receptor beta chains below, sequenced in a study of blood T cell repertoires in COVID-19. Assay used: immunoSEQ multiplex PCR; TCRdb lists only in-frame clones, some missing. The top ten clones hold 3.5% of a sample with 85,000 to 110,000 clones, 88% of them seen once. Sequencing was carried out using peripheral blood. Receptors originate from a human donor in a cohort sampled during active COVID-19.

CDR3: CASSPKIPRGTEAFF. Written as DNA, the CDR3 is TGTGCCAGCTCACCAAAGATACCTCGGGGGACTGAAGCTTTCTTT. This chain links TRBV18 with TRBJ1-1, with a weak D call TRBD1 (5 bases). Germline values: CDR1 KGHSH, CDR2 LQKENI. This CDR3 region has 15 residues. Trimming pared 2 bases from V and 5 bases from J, leaving 15 bases between.

The chain carries TRBV5-1 and TRBJ1-3; D gene unclear. The germline V gene encodes CDR1 SGHRS and CDR2 YFSETQ. Between the trimmed V and J ends, which lost 2 bases and 0 bases, there was a span of 3 bases. The CDR3 extends over 13 amino acids. For the CDR3, the DNA is TGCGCCAGCAGCTTCAACTCTGGAAACACCATATATTTT. Its protein product is CASSFNSGNTIYF.

The chain uses TRBV4-2 and TRBJ2-1; the match to TRBD1 covers 9 bases. CDR3 length: 18 amino acids. J gave up 4 bases and V 3 bases, and 13 bases lay outside the gene matches. Germline CDR1 is LGHNA and CDR2 is YNFKEQ. Here the CDR3 DNA reads TGTGCCAGCAGCCATGGGGGCCGGGACAGGGTAGTTTACAATGAGCAGTTCTTC. Protein product: CASSHGGRDRVVYNEQFF.

The rearrangement links TRBV2 to TRBJ1-2; 8 bases line up with TRBD1. The germline gives CDR1 SNHLY, CDR2 FYNNEI. Losses at the gene ends were 5 bases for V and 4 bases for J; bases not matched to a gene: 3. The CDR3 runs to 13 residues. The CDR3 spells CASSLQGAYGYTF. CDR3 coding DNA: TGTGCCAGCAGTCTTCAGGGGGCCTATGGCTACACCTTC. The whole variable domain, remainder taken from reference TRBV2 and TRBJ1-2, is EPEVTQTPSHQVTQMGQEVILRCVPISNHLYFYWYRQILGQKVEFLVSFYNNEISEKSEIFDDQFSVERPDGSNFTLKIRSTKLEDSAMYFCASSLQGAYGYTFGSGTRLTVV.

This chain links TRBV7-2 with TRBJ2-5; 12 bases align to TRBD2. Germline lookup yields CDR1 SGHTA and CDR2 FQGNSA. The length of the CDR3 is 16 residues. V shed 5 bases, J shed 4 bases, and the junction held 8 bases outside the gene matches. The CDR3 nucleotides are TGTGCCAGCAGCCCCAGGCTAGCGGGAGGGAGAGAGACCCAGTACTTC. Encoded protein: CASSPRLAGGRETQYF.

V gene TRBV5-1 combines with J gene TRBJ1-2; 8 nucleotides line up with TRBD1. The germline V gene encodes CDR1 SGHRS and CDR2 YFSETQ. V was clipped by 4 bases and J by 4 bases; unmatched bases: 9. The CDR3 runs 15 residues. CDR3: CASSVTGQGLYGYTF. CDR3 bases: TGCGCCAGCAGCGTAACCGGACAGGGCCTCTATGGCTACACCTTC.

The chain carries TRBV7-9 and TRBJ1-4; 7 positions agree with TRBD1. The V and J ends lost 5 bases and 0 bases, in that order; junction bases with no gene match: 12. Germline-derived CDR1 and CDR2 are SEHNR and FQNEAQ (reference sequence). The length of the CDR3 is 18 residues. The CDR3 here is CASSTRDRVDATNEKLFF. As DNA, the CDR3 is TGTGCCAGCAGCACTCGAGACAGGGTAGATGCAACTAATGAAAAACTGTTTTTT.

V gene TRBV7-9 combines with J gene TRBJ1-1; perhaps TRBD1 as D (6 bases). V lost 11 bases and J lost 6, with 22 bases in between. The CDR3 is 14 residues long. In germline, CDR1 is SEHNR, CDR2 FQNEAQ (reference sequence). CDR3 in DNA: TGTGCCGGCCTAGCGGGGGGGCTAAAGGCTGAAGCTTTCTTT. This translates into CAGLAGGLKAEAFF.

CDR3 sequence reads: CASSFLNYGYTF. CDR3 coding DNA: TGTGCCAGCAGCTTTCTAAACTATGGCTACACCTTC. The rearrangement links TRBV5-8 to TRBJ1-2, with D hard to call. This CDR3 comprises 12 residues. Per germline, CDR1 SGHTS and CDR2 YDEGEE. Trimming took 2 bases from V and 2 from J, leaving 4 bases between them.

The chain joins TRBV5-5 to TRBJ2-1, with D possibly TRBD1 on 5 matching bases. This CDR3 region has 15 residues. Between the trimmed V and J ends, which lost 1 base and 6 bases, there was a span of 14 bases. Germline CDR1 reads SGHKS; CDR2 reads YYEKEE (reference sequence). The CDR3 nucleotides read TGTGCCAGCAGCTTGAGTGGGGCCACCCCCAATGAGCAGTTCTTC. This codes for CASSLSGATPNEQFF.

The table lists this clone with a few counts. This chain links TRBV12-5 with TRBJ2-7; the match to TRBD2 covers 10 bases. Trimming removed 5 bases from V and 0 bases from J; junction bases left unmatched: 10. The CDR3 is made up of 17 amino acids. Germline V gene sequence: CDR1 LGHNT, CDR2 FRNRAP. CDR3 nucleotides: TGTGCTAGTGGTCTCTTCGGGACTAGCGCGAGCTCCTACGAGCAGTACTTC. Amino acid sequence: CASGLFGTSASSYEQYF.

The chain employs TRBV21-1 and TRBJ2-7; the table calls TRBD1, which could not be checked here. TRBV21-1 is termed a pseudogene. CDR3 length: 15 amino acids. CDR3 sequence: CASSKAHGTEYEQYF. The CDR3 bases are TGTGCCAGCAGCAAAGCCCACGGGACAGAATACGAGCAGTACTTC.

The chain employs TRBV28 and TRBJ2-5, with a tentative D call TRBD1 (10 bases). The CDR3 spans 16 residues. The V end lost 5 bases, the J end lost 5 bases, and 21 bases lay between the germline ends. CDR1 is MDHEN, CDR2 SYDVKM, per germline. In DNA, the CDR3 is TGTGCCAGCAGTCGCCTAGCGGGACAGGGGTATGAGACCCAGTACTTC. Amino acids: CASSRLAGQGYETQYF. The full variable domain, rest sourced from reference TRBV28 and TRBJ2-5, is DVKVTQSSRYLVKRTGEKVFLECVQDMDHENMFWYRQDPGLGLRLIYFSYDVKMKEKGDIPEGYSVSREKKERFSLILESASTNQTSMYLCASSRLAGQGYETQYFGPGTRLLVL.

The chain is built from TRBV29-1 and TRBJ2-1, with 9 bases that match TRBD1. The CDR3 runs 14 residues. V lost 3 bases and J lost 9; bases outside the gene matches: 9. Germline-derived CDR1 and CDR2 are SQVTM and ANQGSEA. In DNA form, the CDR3 reads TGCAGCGTTGAGCAAGGACAGGGGCTAGGTGAGCAGTTCTTC. It is translated as CSVEQGQGLGEQFF.

Regarding this clone: An end of the junction does not agree with germline; a read error may underlie this. The chain combines TRBV5-4 with TRBJ1-2; no definite D call. Germline values: CDR1 SGHNT, CDR2 YYREEE (reference sequence). The CDR3 is 12 amino acids. CDR3 sequence (DNA): TGTGCCAGCAGCTTCAGACCCGTGGCGGAGAGCTTC. Translating gives CASSFRPVAESF. Full variable domain (remainder filled in from reference TRBV5-4 and TRBJ1-2): ETGVTQSPTHLIKTRGQQVTLRCSSQSGHNTVSWYQQALGQGPQFIFQYYREEENGRGNFPPRFSGLQFPNYSSELNVNALELDDSALYLCASSFRPVAESFGSGTRLTVV.

The gene calls are TRBV5-1 and TRBJ2-3; D gene unclear. V lost 3 bases and J lost 6, with 14 bases in between. This CDR3 is 14 amino acids long. Germline CDR1 SGHRS, CDR2 YFSETQ. The CDR3 coding sequence is TGCGCCAGCAGCTCGCAGGTGGGCCAGGATACGCAGTATTTT. Encoded protein: CASSSQVGQDTQYF. Combining the CDR3 with reference TRBV5-1 and TRBJ2-3 gives the whole variable domain KAGVTQTPRYLIKTRGQQVTLSCSPISGHRSVSWYQQTPGQGLQFLFEYFSETQRNKGNFPGRFSGRQFSNSRSEMNVSTLELGDSALYLCASSSQVGQDTQYFGPGTRLTVL.

This chain uses TRBV24-1 with TRBJ2-5; TRBD1 matches at 8 bases. Germline lookup yields CDR1 KGHDR and CDR2 SFDVKD. The junction had 8 bases not matched to a gene; V was cut back by 3 bases and J by 3 bases. The CDR3 runs 16 residues. In nucleotides, the CDR3 is TGTGCCACCAGTGATCCAACGGGACAGGCTAAAGAGACCCAGTACTTC. Amino acids: CATSDPTGQAKETQYF.

This chain uses TRBV5-1 with TRBJ1-2; D is ambiguous. The V end lost 1 base, the J end lost 8 bases, and 9 bases lay between the germline ends. The CDR3 runs to 12 residues. Germline CDR1 and CDR2: SGHRS and YFSETQ. The CDR3 DNA reads TGCGCCAGCAGCTTGTCGACTGACGGCTACACCTTC. Its translation: CASSLSTDGYTF. The whole variable domain, filled in from reference TRBV5-1 and TRBJ1-2, reads KAGVTQTPRYLIKTRGQQVTLSCSPISGHRSVSWYQQTPGQGLQFLFEYFSETQRNKGNFPGRFSGRQFSNSRSEMNVSTLELGDSALYLCASSLSTDGYTFGSGTRLTVV.

J is TRBJ1-1 and V is TRBV28, with D unclear. Germline V CDR1 and CDR2: MDHEN, SYDVKM. This CDR3 spans 11 amino acids. The V and J ends lost 10 bases and 8 bases respectively, with 14 bases between them. CDR3 loop: CATTRGPEAFF. For the CDR3, the DNA is TGTGCCACCACTAGAGGGCCCGAAGCTTTCTTT.

The V and J genes are TRBV6-5 and TRBJ1-1; TRBD1 matches 8 bases. The CDR3 has 12 amino acids. CDR1 is MNHEY and CDR2 is SVGAGI in the germline V gene. V lost 5 bases and J lost 11; bases outside the gene matches: 7. The CDR3 nucleotides read TGTGCCAGCAGTACTCAGACAGGGGACGCTTTCTTT. Its translation: CASSTQTGDAFF.

Here the CDR3 DNA reads TGTGCCAGCAGGGGCAGGGGATCTGGAAACACCATATATTTT. Translating gives CASRGRGSGNTIYF. The chain couples TRBV6-5 to TRBJ1-3, with D possibly being TRBD1 (6 bases). The CDR3 is 14 amino acids. The V gene's germline CDR1 is MNHEY and CDR2 SVGAGI. V was shortened by 6 bases and J by 1 base, with 10 bases between the two germline ends.

The chain recombines TRBV11-2 with TRBJ1-1, with 10 bases matching TRBD1. The CDR3 totals 15 residues. V trimming: 8 bases; J trimming: 3 bases; junction bases outside the gene matches: 9. CDR1 is SGHAT and CDR2 is FQNNGV in the germline V gene. CDR3 protein: CASHKGGTGDTEAFF. CDR3 sequence (DNA): TGTGCCAGCCACAAAGGGGGGACAGGGGACACTGAAGCTTTCTTT.

This clone was seen only a few times. The chain has TRBV2 and TRBJ2-3, with 9 positions matching TRBD1. Trimming took 7 bases from V and 1 from J; bases not matched to a gene: 9. The CDR3 is 16 amino acids. Looked up from germline, CDR1 is SNHLY and CDR2 is FYNNEI. The CDR3 sequence is CASTLHRDRGTDTQYF. As DNA, the CDR3 is TGTGCCAGCACCCTACACCGGGACAGGGGCACAGATACGCAGTATTTT.

Points on this clone: Other DNA sequences within the sample encode an identical CDR3. The chain has TRBV5-6 and TRBJ2-7, with D tentatively TRBD2 (6 bases). CDR3 size: 15 residues. The germline V gene has CDR1 SGHDT and CDR2 YYEEEE. With 0 bases removed from V and 0 bases from J, the gap between germline ends came to 10 bases. The chain's CDR3 is CASSLVGGGSYEQYF. CDR3 in DNA: TGTGCCAGCAGCTTGGTCGGGGGTGGCTCCTACGAGCAGTACTTC.

The genes are TRBV4-1 and TRBJ2-7; TRBD2 aligns across 13 bases. V trimming: 6 bases; J trimming: 1 base; junction bases outside the gene matches: 3. The CDR3 is 15 residues long. Germline CDR1 and CDR2: MGHRA and YSYEKL. CDR3 bases: TGCGCCAGCAGTCAGACTAGCGGGGGGTCCTACGAGCAGTACTTC. Translating gives CASSQTSGGSYEQYF.

The chain uses TRBV30 and TRBJ2-7, with a possible D match to TRBD2 (6 bases). Trimming shortened V by 0 bases and J by 2 bases, and 11 bases separated the two germline ends. In germline, CDR1 is GTSNPN, CDR2 SVGIG (reference sequence). This CDR3 comprises 14 residues. This chain's CDR3 is CAWSVIAETYEQYF. The CDR3 DNA follows: TGTGCCTGGAGTGTAATAGCGGAAACCTACGAGCAGTACTTC.

The rearrangement uses TRBV12-3 or TRBV12-4 and TRBJ2-5; D may be TRBD2 (6 bases). Trimming cost V 3 bases and J 2 bases, with 7 bases left between them. The CDR3 totals 13 residues. The CDR3 is CASSLGRQETQYF. CDR3 coding DNA: TGTGCCAGCAGTTTGGGGAGGCAAGAGACCCAGTACTTC.

This chain uses TRBV6-6 with TRBJ1-6; 9 bases are a match to TRBD1. The CDR3 is made up of 14 amino acids. V lost 4 bases, J lost 8 bases, and 3 bases stayed unmatched. CDR1 and CDR2 (germline): MNHNY, SVGAGI (reference sequence). The CDR3 region is CASSWGQGHSPLHF. In nucleotides, the CDR3 is TGTGCCAGCAGTTGGGGACAGGGTCATTCACCCCTCCACTTT.

This clone was seen once. The V call is TRBV10-1, the J call TRBJ1-4; TRBD1 agrees at 8 bases. Losses at the gene ends were 8 bases for V and 3 bases for J; bases not matched to a gene: 2. CDR1 is WNHNN and CDR2 is SYGVQD in the germline V gene (reference sequence). The CDR3 loop spans 13 amino acids. The CDR3 spells CASQDRANEKLFF. As DNA, the CDR3 is TGCGCCAGCCAGGACAGGGCTAATGAAAAACTGTTTTTT.

This chain connects TRBV4-1 to TRBJ1-1, with D tentatively TRBD1 (6 bases). CDR3 size: 17 residues. Germline values: CDR1 MGHRA, CDR2 YSYEKL. Between the trimmed V and J ends, which lost 0 bases and 0 bases, there was a span of 14 bases. Here the CDR3 reads CASSQETTRGVNTEAFF. The CDR3 DNA follows: TGCGCCAGCAGCCAAGAAACGACCAGGGGTGTGAACACTGAAGCTTTCTTT.